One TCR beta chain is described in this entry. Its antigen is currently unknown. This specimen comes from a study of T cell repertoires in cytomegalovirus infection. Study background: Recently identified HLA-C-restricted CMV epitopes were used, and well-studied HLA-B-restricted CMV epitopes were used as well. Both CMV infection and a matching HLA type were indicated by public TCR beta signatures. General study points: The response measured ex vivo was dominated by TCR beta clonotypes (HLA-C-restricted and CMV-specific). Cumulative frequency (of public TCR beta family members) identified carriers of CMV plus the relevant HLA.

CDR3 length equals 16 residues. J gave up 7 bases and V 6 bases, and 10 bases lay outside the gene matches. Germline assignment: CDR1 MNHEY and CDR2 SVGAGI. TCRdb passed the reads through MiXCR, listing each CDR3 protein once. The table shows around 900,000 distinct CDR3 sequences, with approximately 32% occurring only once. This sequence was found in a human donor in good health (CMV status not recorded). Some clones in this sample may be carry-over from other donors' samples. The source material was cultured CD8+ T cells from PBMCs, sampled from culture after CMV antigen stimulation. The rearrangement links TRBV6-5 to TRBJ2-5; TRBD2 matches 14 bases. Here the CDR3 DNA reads TGTGCCAGCAGACCCTGGGGACTAGCGGGGGAAGCGACCCAGTACTTC. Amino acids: CASRPWGLAGEATQYF.